These T cell receptor beta chains were read from a single sample in a study of molecular identifiers for immune sequencing clone quantification. From the PCR reads, TCRdb called clonotypes with MiXCR, one entry per CDR3 protein. The repertoire holds more than 550,000 distinct CDR3 sequences, with less than 30% as singletons. The sample was naive CD8+ T cells from blood, with Jurkat cell RNA spiked in. These receptors came from a human donor in good health. Some libraries in this study had Jurkat cell RNA spiked in. Both conserved end residues are part of each CDR3. A D gene is named only where the DNA matches it firmly. The listing skips clone size in some rows; elsewhere it reads once, few, many or a size class.

J gene: TRBJ1-2; V gene: TRBV6-5; clone size: -; D gene: -; CDR3 DNA: TGTGCCAGCAGTTACTCCGGACAGCGAGCCTATGGCTACACCTTC; CDR3 protein: CASSYSGQRAYGYTF
J gene: TRBJ1-2; V gene: TRBV9; clone size: few; D gene: -; CDR3 DNA: TGTGCCAGCAGCGTGGGGGATAACTATGGCTACACCTTC; CDR3 protein: CASSVGDNYGYTF
J gene: TRBJ1-4; V gene: TRBV4-2; clone size: -; D gene: -; CDR3 DNA: TGTGCCAGCAGCCAAGAAGGGGCAGACTTACTCTACGAAAAACTGTTTTTT; CDR3 protein: CASSQEGADLLYEKLFF
J gene: TRBJ2-1; V gene: TRBV7-9; clone size: few; D gene: TRBD1; CDR3 DNA: TGTGCCAGCAGCTCGGGGCAGGGGGCGAATGAGCAGTTCTTC; CDR3 protein: CASSSGQGANEQFF
J gene: TRBJ2-1; V gene: TRBV6-6; clone size: many; D gene: -; CDR3 DNA: TGTGCCAGCAGTTTGGGTTCGTGGACTGAGCAGTTCTTC; CDR3 protein: CASSLGSWTEQFF
J gene: TRBJ2-7; V gene: TRBV6-5; clone size: many; D gene: TRBD2; CDR3 DNA: TGTGCCAGCAGTTACTCTGGACTAGCGGGAGTGAACGAGCAGTACTTC; CDR3 protein: CASSYSGLAGVNEQYF
J gene: TRBJ2-3; V gene: TRBV20-1; clone size: many; D gene: -; CDR3 DNA: TGCAGAGGCAGGGATTCTGGAACAGATACGCAGTATTTT; CDR3 protein: CRGRDSGTDTQYF
J gene: TRBJ2-3; V gene: TRBV5-1; clone size: many; D gene: -; CDR3 DNA: TGCGCCAGCAGCTTCGAATTTACCACAGATACGCAGTATTTT; CDR3 protein: CASSFEFTTDTQYF
J gene: TRBJ2-6; V gene: TRBV6-5; clone size: -; D gene: -; CDR3 DNA: TGTGCCAGCAGTTATAACAGGGTCCGGGTAGGGGCCAACGTCCCGACTTTC; CDR3 protein: CASSYNRVRVGANVPTF
J gene: TRBJ1-4; V gene: TRBV20-1; clone size: -; D gene: -; CDR3 DNA: TGCAGTGCTAGGGTCCCGGGACTGACTAATGAAAAACTGTTTTTT; CDR3 protein: CSARVPGLTNEKLFF
J gene: TRBJ2-5; V gene: TRBV7-9; clone size: -; D gene: TRBD2; CDR3 DNA: TGTGCCAGCAGCTATTTAGCGGGAGAAGAGACCCAGTACTTC; CDR3 protein: CASSYLAGEETQYF
J gene: TRBJ2-2; V gene: TRBV12-3/TRBV12-4; clone size: few; D gene: -; CDR3 DNA: TGTGCCAGCAGTGCCCATAGCGGGGAGCTGTTTTTT; CDR3 protein: CASSAHSGELFF
J gene: TRBJ2-1; V gene: TRBV4-3; clone size: -; D gene: TRBD2; CDR3 DNA: TGCGCCAGCAGCCAAACACTAGCGGGGGGTTACAATGAGCAGTTCTTC; CDR3 protein: CASSQTLAGGYNEQFF
J gene: TRBJ2-1; V gene: TRBV6-2/TRBV6-3; clone size: few; D gene: TRBD2; CDR3 DNA: TGTGCCAGCAGAACCCGGGACTACCTCTTTGATGAGCAGTTCTTC; CDR3 protein: CASRTRDYLFDEQFF
J gene: TRBJ2-7; V gene: TRBV29-1; clone size: few; D gene: TRBD2; CDR3 DNA: TGCAGCGTTAAACTAGCGATCTCCTACGAGCAGTACTTC; CDR3 protein: CSVKLAISYEQYF
J gene: TRBJ2-7; V gene: TRBV11-2; clone size: few; D gene: -; CDR3 DNA: TGTGCCAGCAGCTCCACCTCGGACTATGGGGCCTACGAGCAGTACTTC; CDR3 protein: CASSSTSDYGAYEQYF
J gene: TRBJ1-4; V gene: TRBV11-2; clone size: -; D gene: -; CDR3 DNA: TGTGCCAGCAGCTTAGAAACGCGTAATGAAAAACTGTTTTTT; CDR3 protein: CASSLETRNEKLFF
J gene: TRBJ2-3; V gene: TRBV6-5; clone size: many; D gene: -; CDR3 DNA: TGTGCCAGCAGTTACGTCCCGGTCACAGATACGCAGTATTTT; CDR3 protein: CASSYVPVTDTQYF
J gene: TRBJ2-1; V gene: TRBV7-9; clone size: few; D gene: -; CDR3 DNA: TGTGCCAGCTCGATTGGCCTGTCCTACAATGAGCAGTTCTTC; CDR3 protein: CASSIGLSYNEQFF
J gene: TRBJ1-1; V gene: TRBV6-2/TRBV6-3; clone size: -; D gene: -; CDR3 DNA: TGTGCCAGCGGTGTGAACACTGAAGCTCTCTTT; CDR3 protein: CASGVNTEALF
J gene: TRBJ2-1; V gene: TRBV7-6; clone size: few; D gene: -; CDR3 DNA: TGTGCCAGCAGCTTAGCGCCGCTGGGGGACAAGCAGTTCTTC; CDR3 protein: CASSLAPLGDKQFF
J gene: TRBJ2-7; V gene: TRBV7-2; clone size: few; D gene: -; CDR3 DNA: TGTGCCAGCAGCTTCGAATTCGGGCAGTACTTC; CDR3 protein: CASSFEFGQYF
J gene: TRBJ2-7; V gene: TRBV19; clone size: -; D gene: -; CDR3 DNA: TGTGCCAGTAGTGCGGACACCCCCTACGTGGAGCAGTACTTC; CDR3 protein: CASSADTPYVEQYF
J gene: TRBJ2-1; V gene: TRBV6-2/TRBV6-3; clone size: -; D gene: -; CDR3 DNA: TGTGCCAGCAGTTACTGGGGCGATCCCACTACGAATGAGCAGTTCTTC; CDR3 protein: CASSYWGDPTTNEQFF
J gene: TRBJ2-2; V gene: TRBV7-9; clone size: -; D gene: -; CDR3 DNA: TGTGCCAGCAGCTTCGGGGGCGCGGACACCGGGGAGCTGTTTTTT; CDR3 protein: CASSFGGADTGELFF
J gene: TRBJ2-3; V gene: TRBV6-2/TRBV6-3; clone size: few; D gene: -; CDR3 DNA: TGTGCCAGCAGTTACCCAGGGGCAAATACGCAGTATTTT; CDR3 protein: CASSYPGANTQYF
J gene: TRBJ1-1; V gene: TRBV7-2; clone size: -; D gene: -; CDR3 DNA: TGTGCCAGCAGCTTGATGGGGGGCGACGCTTTCTTT; CDR3 protein: CASSLMGGDAFF
J gene: TRBJ1-6; V gene: TRBV28; clone size: -; D gene: -; CDR3 DNA: TGTGCCAGCAGTTGGGGGGTGAACAGGGCGAATTCACCCCTCCACTTT; CDR3 protein: CASSWGVNRANSPLHF